The TCR beta chain described here comes from a study of early T cells in non-severe SARS-CoV-2 infection. The germline gives CDR1 LGHDT, CDR2 YNNKEL (reference sequence). Trimming left V 0 bases short and J 3 bases short, with 12 bases between. The length of the CDR3 is 15 residues. This clonotype was counted ten times or more. TCRdb fed the 5' RACE reads into MiXCR, producing one record per CDR3 protein. This table holds around 50,000 distinct CDR3 sequences, approximately 12% found once. This receptor was taken from an adult who was a healthcare worker with PCR-confirmed SARS-CoV-2 infection or an uninfected control (not recorded which). The source material was whole blood. The chain uses TRBV3-1 and TRBJ2-7; D is unresolved. Written as DNA, the CDR3 is TGTGCCAGCAGCCAAGACGGCTCTACCGGCTACGAGCAGTACTTC. Its protein product is CASSQDGSTGYEQYF.